The T cell receptor (beta chain) under discussion was sequenced for a study of T-cell memory formation after mild COVID-19. About the research overall: The TCR clusters were mostly specific to one donor. General study findings and limits: Nothing showed for sure that second-wave clones peaking on day 37 were SARS-CoV-2 specific. Within pre-infection memory, some responding clones were found, suggesting cross-reactive memory joined.

After 5'RACE with constant-segment primers, TCR alpha and TCR beta cDNA libraries carrying sample barcodes and UMIs were obtained. One entry per CDR3 protein results from TCRdb running MiXCR on the 5' RACE reads. The sample holds 400,000 to 550,000 distinct CDR3 sequences; approximately 23% are singletons and the top ten take approximately 12%. The CDR3 totals 17 residues. J was trimmed by 5 bases and V by 5 bases; bases with no gene match: 12. Germline V gene data show CDR1 as KGHDR and CDR2 as SFDVKD. In its sample, this clonotype was seen a few times. Its antigen is not known. What was sequenced was PBMCs or a T cell subset sorted from them (not recorded which). The receptor's source is an adult woman who had mild COVID-19 (a few samples of this study predate the infection). Cell type and time point are not known. The chain uses TRBV24-1 and TRBJ2-2; 8 nucleotides match TRBD2. DNA for the CDR3: TGTGCCACCAGTGCTTCGGGACTAGTCGCAGGAACCGGGGAGCTGTTTTTT. Its translation is CATSASGLVAGTGELFF.